The 21 T cell receptor beta chains in this list originate from one sample, sequenced in a study of T-cell memory formation after mild COVID-19 (TCRdb year 2021). Library preparation employed 5' RACE. Instrument used: Illumina NovaSeq 6000. Clones were called with MiXCR by TCRdb after fastp trimmed the public reads at Q25, and only in-frame beta chains were retained. Entries that share a CDR3 protein sequence are merged under the most common genes and DNA. A total of around 470,000 distinct CDR3 sequences appear in this sample, 15% to 20% of them only once. Of the sample, around 8% falls within the top ten clones. Sequencing used PBMCs or a T cell subset sorted from them (not recorded which). The receptors were gathered from an adult woman who had mild COVID-19 (a few samples of this study predate the infection). The sample titles of this study are shuffled in the database, so cell type and time point are left out; the donor was told from shared clones.

This clonotype was observed a handful of times. This chain uses TRBV7-9 with TRBJ2-2; D possibly corresponds to TRBD2 (6 bases). CDR3 length: 13 amino acids. The germline CDR1 and CDR2 sequences are SEHNR and FQNEAQ (reference sequence). V lost 5 bases and J lost 6, with 10 bases in between. CDR3 sequence: CASSQLAPGELFF. Written as DNA, the CDR3 is TGTGCCAGCAGCCAACTAGCTCCCGGGGAGCTGTTTTTT.

This clonotype was counted a few times. This chain uses TRBV7-9 with TRBJ2-6, with D unclear. Per germline, CDR1 SEHNR and CDR2 FQNEAQ (reference sequence). The CDR3 loop spans 18 amino acids. Trimming removed 4 bases at V and 0 bases at J, with 16 bases between. CDR3 protein: CASSSPPGPSSGANVLTF. CDR3 in DNA: TGTGCCAGCAGCTCGCCCCCCGGGCCTAGCTCTGGGGCCAACGTCCTGACTTTC.

CDR3 nucleotides: TGCGCCAGCAGCCCCTCCCAGCGGGGGGGCAACGAGCAGTACTTC. It codes for CASSPSQRGGNEQYF. This sequence joins TRBV4-1 and TRBJ2-7; 10 bases align to TRBD2. Trimming took 4 bases from V and 5 from J; bases not matched to a gene: 8. The CDR3 consists of 15 residues. Per germline, CDR1 MGHRA and CDR2 YSYEKL.

About this clonotype itself: A much larger clone sits a single nucleotide away, making a read error possible. The chain is built from TRBV6-1 and TRBJ2-3; perhaps TRBD2 as D (5 bases). The CDR3 has 13 amino acids. Germline CDR1 and CDR2: MNHNS and SASEGT. V dropped 6 bases and J dropped 2 bases, with 9 bases sitting between them. The CDR3: CASSGDLTDTQYF. For the CDR3, the DNA is TGTGCCAGCAGCGGGGATCTCACAGATACGCAGTATTTT.

The V and J genes are TRBV20-1 and TRBJ2-7, with a weak D call TRBD1 (6 bases). Trimming left V 0 bases short and J 3 bases short, with 15 bases between. Germline-derived CDR1 and CDR2 are DFQATT and SNEGSKA (reference sequence). There are 15 residues in the CDR3. CDR3 in amino acids: CSARDLAGTNYEQYF. The CDR3 DNA reads as TGCAGTGCTAGAGATTTGGCAGGGACAAACTACGAGCAGTACTTC.

This clonotype has a handful of counts. The chain recombines TRBV7-6 with TRBJ2-7; 10 nucleotides agree with TRBD1. From germline, CDR1 is SGHVS and CDR2 FNYEAQ. With 5 bases clipped from V and 7 bases from J, the junction kept 11 bases outside the gene matches. There are 15 residues in the CDR3. The CDR3, as DNA: TGTGCCAGCAGCGCCGGGGACAGGGGCTTTTCTGAGCAGTACTTC. This translates into CASSAGDRGFSEQYF.

Here the CDR3 reads CASSPGRGKGDQPQHF. The CDR3 bases are TGTGCCAGCTCTCCCGGTAGGGGAAAGGGGGATCAGCCCCAGCATTTT. The V call is TRBV18, the J call TRBJ1-5, with a tentative D call TRBD1 (6 bases). Trimming cost V 6 bases and J 5 bases, with 20 bases left between them. Germline CDR1 KGHSH, CDR2 LQKENI. The CDR3 runs 16 residues.

CDR3 nucleotides: TGTGCCAGCAGCGTAGCGGGGAATAGAAACACCATATATTTT. Translation: CASSVAGNRNTIYF. The J gene is TRBJ1-3, the V gene TRBV9; no clear D. The CDR3 is made up of 14 amino acids. CDR1 SGDLS and CDR2 YYNGEE come from the germline V gene. V lost 0 bases and J 5 bases, leaving 9 bases between the germline ends.

This clonotype has a handful of counts. The chain joins TRBV7-8 to TRBJ1-5; the D gene is possibly TRBD1 (5 bases). The CDR3 loop spans 17 amino acids. Between the trimmed V and J ends, which lost 2 bases and 2 bases, there was a span of 16 bases. Germline CDR1 and CDR2: SGHVS and FQNEAQ. This CDR3 reads CASSLRSGTIGNQPQHF. The DNA for the CDR3 is TGTGCCAGCAGCTTAAGGTCGGGGACGATCGGCAATCAGCCCCAGCATTTT.

This clonotype showed up many times. The rearrangement joins TRBV5-1 to TRBJ2-7; 9 nucleotides align to TRBD1. The ends lost 0 bases at V and 2 bases at J; junction bases unmatched: 6. This CDR3 comprises 16 residues. The V gene's germline CDR1 is SGHRS and CDR2 YFSETQ. Written as DNA, the CDR3 is TGCGCCAGCAGCTTGGCCGAAGGGACAGGGACCTACGAGCAGTACTTC. It specifies CASSLAEGTGTYEQYF. The whole variable domain, filled in from reference TRBV5-1 and TRBJ2-7, reads KAGVTQTPRYLIKTRGQQVTLSCSPISGHRSVSWYQQTPGQGLQFLFEYFSETQRNKGNFPGRFSGRQFSNSRSEMNVSTLELGDSALYLCASSLAEGTGTYEQYFGPGTRLTVT.

This clonotype was seen more than once but under ten times. The V gene is TRBV15, the J gene TRBJ2-1; 12 nucleotides align to TRBD2. Germline values: CDR1 LNHNV, CDR2 YYDKDF (reference sequence). The CDR3 totals 15 residues. With 0 bases clipped from V and 8 bases from J, the junction kept 2 bases outside the gene matches. The chain's CDR3 is CATSRELAGGYEQFF. In nucleotides, the CDR3 is TGTGCCACCAGCAGAGAACTAGCGGGAGGTTATGAGCAGTTCTTC.

Written as DNA, the CDR3 is TGTGCCAGCAGCGTGGAGACAGGGTCTAACACTGAAGCTTTCTTT. It yields the protein CASSVETGSNTEAFF. The J gene is TRBJ1-1, the V gene TRBV9, with 7 bases identical to TRBD1. The V gene's germline CDR1 is SGDLS and CDR2 YYNGEE. The CDR3 contains 15 residues. The V and J ends lost 2 bases and 2 bases, in that order; junction bases with no gene match: 6.

A few counts support this clonotype. This chain uses TRBV9 with TRBJ2-3, with D perhaps given as TRBD1 or TRBD2 (6 bases each). The V gene lost 5 bases and the J gene lost 0 bases, with 13 bases spanning the gap. The CDR3 loop spans 15 amino acids. Looked up from germline, CDR1 is SGDLS and CDR2 is YYNGEE. The CDR3 DNA sequence: TGTGCCAGCAGTTGGAGGGGGTCTAGCACAGATACGCAGTATTTT. It yields the protein CASSWRGSSTDTQYF.

This clonotype was seen once. The chain has TRBV20-1 and TRBJ2-1, with 12 bases aligning to TRBD2. The germline V gene has CDR1 DFQATT and CDR2 SNEGSKA (reference sequence). V dropped 4 bases and J dropped 0; count of bases not matched to a gene: 10. CDR3 length: 18 amino acids. The chain's CDR3 is CSATGGTSGLSSYNEQFF. The CDR3 DNA follows: TGCAGTGCTACGGGGGGGACTAGCGGGTTGAGCTCCTACAATGAGCAGTTCTTC.

This chain links TRBV6-2 or TRBV6-3 with TRBJ2-5; 8 bases align to TRBD1. CDR3 length equals 13 residues. V was pared by 6 bases and J by 4 bases, with 4 bases of the junction left unmatched. Germline CDR1 and CDR2: MNHEY and SVGEGT. The CDR3: CASRRTGRETQYF. CDR3 DNA: TGTGCCAGCAGACGGACAGGGCGAGAGACCCAGTACTTC.

This sequence joins TRBV20-1 and TRBJ2-7; 10 bases map to TRBD1. This CDR3 is 12 amino acids long. The germline V gene has CDR1 DFQATT and CDR2 SNEGSKA (reference sequence). V trimming: 3 bases; J trimming: 6 bases; junction bases outside the gene matches: 2. CDR3 sequence: CSASDRGPEQYF. The CDR3 DNA reads TGCAGTGCTAGTGACAGGGGGCCCGAGCAGTACTTC.

This sequence joins TRBV5-1 and TRBJ1-2; D possibly corresponds to TRBD1 (5 bases). Trimming took 5 bases from V and 4 from J, leaving 15 bases between them. Germline V lookup: CDR1 SGHRS, CDR2 YFSETQ. The CDR3 totals 14 residues. CDR3 in amino acids: CASSPTGPTYGYTF. CDR3 DNA sequence: TGCGCCAGCAGTCCCACGGGGCCCACCTATGGCTACACCTTC.

The chain recombines TRBV5-1 with TRBJ1-4, with D possibly TRBD1 on 6 matching bases. This CDR3 has 15 residues. The germline V and J ends were trimmed by 3 bases and 7 bases, with 16 bases remaining between them. The V gene's germline CDR1 is SGHRS and CDR2 YFSETQ. The CDR3 DNA sequence: TGCGCCAGCAGCTCCTCCGGGACACTCCTTGAAAAACTGTTTTTT. Its protein product is CASSSSGTLLEKLFF.

This clonotype has a handful of counts. The chain carries TRBV2 and TRBJ2-3; D remains ambiguous. CDR3 length: 15 amino acids. Germline lookup yields CDR1 SNHLY and CDR2 FYNNEI. V lost 4 bases to trimming and J lost 6 bases, with 17 bases between them. The CDR3 loop reads CASSALSPGSDTQYF. The CDR3 DNA sequence: TGTGCCAGCAGTGCCTTAAGCCCCGGGTCGGATACGCAGTATTTT.

The chain links TRBV4-3 to TRBJ2-3; 7 nucleotides agree with TRBD2. The CDR3 sequence is 17 residues long. Losses at the gene ends were 2 bases for V and 0 bases for J; bases not matched to a gene: 8. Germline V CDR1 and CDR2: LGHNA, YSLEER. This chain's CDR3 is CASSQNEGSGSTDTQYF. CDR3 nucleotides: TGCGCCAGCAGCCAAAATGAGGGTAGCGGGAGCACAGATACGCAGTATTTT.

J is TRBJ2-5 and V is TRBV29-1; TRBD2 agrees at 11 bases. V was clipped by 3 bases and J by 4 bases; unmatched bases: 4. Germline assignment: CDR1 SQVTM and CDR2 ANQGSEA. The CDR3 runs 14 residues. CDR3 sequence: CSVELAGGRETQYF. CDR3 coding DNA: TGCAGCGTTGAGCTAGCGGGAGGTCGAGAGACCCAGTACTTC.